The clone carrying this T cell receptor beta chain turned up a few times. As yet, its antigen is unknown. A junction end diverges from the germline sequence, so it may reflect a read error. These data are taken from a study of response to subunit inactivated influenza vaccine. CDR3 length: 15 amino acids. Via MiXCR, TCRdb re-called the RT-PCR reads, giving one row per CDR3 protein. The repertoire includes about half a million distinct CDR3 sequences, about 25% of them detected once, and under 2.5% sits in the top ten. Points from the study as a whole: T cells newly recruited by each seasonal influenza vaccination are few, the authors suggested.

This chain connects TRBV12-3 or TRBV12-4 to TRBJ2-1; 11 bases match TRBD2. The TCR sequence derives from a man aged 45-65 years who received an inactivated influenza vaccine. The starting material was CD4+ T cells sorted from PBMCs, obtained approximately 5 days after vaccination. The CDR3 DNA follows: TGTGCCAGCACTTTAGCGGGGGGGCCGACCAATGAGCAGTTCTTC. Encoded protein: CASTLAGGPTNEQFF.